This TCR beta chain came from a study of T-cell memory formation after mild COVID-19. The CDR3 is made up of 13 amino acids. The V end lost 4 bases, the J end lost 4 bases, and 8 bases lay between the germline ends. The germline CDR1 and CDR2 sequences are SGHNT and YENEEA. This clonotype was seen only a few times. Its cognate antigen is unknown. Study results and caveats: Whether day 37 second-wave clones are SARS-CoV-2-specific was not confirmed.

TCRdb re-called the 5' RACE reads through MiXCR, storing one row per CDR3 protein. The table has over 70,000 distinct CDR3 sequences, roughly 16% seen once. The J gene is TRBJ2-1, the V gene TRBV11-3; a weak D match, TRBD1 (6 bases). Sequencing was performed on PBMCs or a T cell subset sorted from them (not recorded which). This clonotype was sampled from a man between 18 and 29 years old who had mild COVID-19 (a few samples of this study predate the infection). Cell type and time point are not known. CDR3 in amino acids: CASSSRGYNEQFF. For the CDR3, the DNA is TGTGCCAGCAGCTCCAGGGGTTACAATGAGCAGTTCTTC.